This TCR beta chain was sequenced during a study of Graves' ophthalmopathy and Graves' hyperthyroidism. Study-wide context: Samples of peripheral blood were obtained at initial diagnosis, prior to treatment of any kind.

This clonotype came up many times. The antigen remains undetermined. RNA transcripts were the template, and TCR beta CDR3 regions were amplified from them. First-round RT-PCR relied on HTBI primers, and a second-round multiplex PCR came next. TCRdb ran MiXCR on the multiplex PCR reads and lists one entry per CDR3 protein. The sample comprises roughly 400,000 distinct CDR3 sequences, about a sixth of which are singletons, and roughly 1.5% rests with the top ten. V shed 0 bases, J shed 3 bases, and the junction held 11 bases outside the gene matches. The V gene's germline CDR1 is LGHNA and CDR2 YNFKEQ. The CDR3 consists of 19 residues. Study-wide points: Also, most clonotypes expanded in the thyroid above 0.001 frequency appeared in blood. This model predicted ophthalmopathy progression (sensitivity around 70%, specificity 72.22%).

Out of more than 8.5 ml of fresh peripheral blood, PBMCs were obtained. The sequence derives from a woman younger than 35 with Graves' ophthalmopathy. The sample taken for sequencing was peripheral blood. J is TRBJ1-6 and V is TRBV4-2; 7 bases are shared with TRBD1. The CDR3 spells CASSQDQGLGQNYNSPLHF. CDR3 sequence (DNA): TGTGCCAGCAGCCAAGATCAGGGCTTGGGACAGAACTATAATTCACCCCTCCACTTT.